The clone carrying this TCR beta chain has just one count. As yet, its antigen is unknown. The CDR3 totals 15 residues. CDR1 and CDR2 from the germline V gene are LNHDA and SQIVND (reference sequence). The source of the sample is a study of shared clonotypes between healthy human individuals. The study's findings and limits: Only blood samples were collected, and tissue repertoires likely differ.

There were no recent acute infections or vaccinations among the donors, who were healthy HIV-negative adults. Replicate PCRs run on unsorted PBMC used around 330 ng DNA, which was approximately 29,000 T cell genomes. Using immunoSEQ multiplex PCR, the repertoire was profiled, and TCRdb retains in-frame clones only, with some absent. Of about 600,000 clones listed, just over 75% are singletons. Sequencing input: PBMCs. V usage is TRBV19 and J usage is TRBJ2-5; no definite D call. Gene TRBJ2-7 matches the end of the DNA better, so the J call may be wrong. This TCR was recovered from a middle-aged woman in good health. Some clones in this sample may be carry-over from other donors' samples. The CDR3: CASSIALHESYEQYF. DNA of the CDR3: TGTGCCAGTAGTATAGCCTTGCACGAATCCTACGAGCAGTACTTC.